This TCR beta chain was sequenced in a study of blood T cell repertoires in COVID-19. The CDR3 has 15 residues. Germline CDR1 SGDLS, CDR2 YYNGEE. The V end was cut by 4 bases, the J end by 0 bases, with 13 bases between. The assay was immunoSEQ multiplex PCR, and TCRdb's table has in-frame clones only and misses some. The table records around 370,000 clones, roughly 89% of them present only once. The V call is TRBV9, the J call TRBJ1-1; perhaps TRBD1 as D (6 bases). The source material was peripheral blood. This clonotype was obtained from a woman in her late teens or twenties who had recovered from COVID-19. CDR3 bases: TGTGCCAGCAGCCCCGGACAGTACATGAACACTGAAGCTTTCTTT. Protein: CASSPGQYMNTEAFF.